The following is a TCR beta chain sequence with its context. The target antigen is unknown. The data were taken from a study of shared clonotypes between healthy human individuals. Broader study findings: Among donors, clonotype sharing was expected to be affected by sequencing depth.

Generated by immunoSEQ multiplex PCR, the TCRdb table keeps only in-frame clones and is missing some. The table records fewer than 400,000 clones, around 74% of them present only once. This CDR3 is built from 13 residues. The ends lost 6 bases at V and 7 bases at J; junction bases unmatched: 6. Germline-derived CDR1 and CDR2 are MDHEN and SYDVKM. This sequence was found in a young man in good health. Sequenced input: memory CD4+ T cells sorted from blood. Subset here: CD45RA-negative fraction. The J gene is TRBJ2-1, the V gene TRBV28; 7 positions agree with TRBD2. The CDR3 region has the DNA TGTGCCAGCAGGTGGCTAGCGGAAAATGAGCAGTTCTTC. Translated: CASRWLAENEQFF.